This T cell receptor beta chain came from a study of shared clonotypes between healthy human individuals. Study-level points and caveats: A handful of donors showed sharing of around 5% of naive CD4 clonotypes.

Germline loops: CDR1 SGHRS, CDR2 YFSETQ. The CDR3 consists of 14 residues. The V gene lost 4 bases and the J gene lost 3 bases, with 13 bases spanning the gap. TCRdb's table, derived via immunoSEQ multiplex PCR, lists solely in-frame clones and lacks some. The repertoire holds some 2,100,000 clones, with 95% as singletons. With respect to this clone: The antigen is undetermined.

The rearrangement uses TRBV5-1 and TRBJ1-1; no clear D gene. The sequencing input was naive CD4+ T cells sorted from blood. Subset here: CD45RA+ positively selected. This clonotype was sampled from a man in his late teens or twenties in good health. The DNA for the CDR3 is TGCGCCAGCAGCGAGAGGAGTGGGTACACTGAAGCTTTCTTT. Its translation is CASSERSGYTEAFF.